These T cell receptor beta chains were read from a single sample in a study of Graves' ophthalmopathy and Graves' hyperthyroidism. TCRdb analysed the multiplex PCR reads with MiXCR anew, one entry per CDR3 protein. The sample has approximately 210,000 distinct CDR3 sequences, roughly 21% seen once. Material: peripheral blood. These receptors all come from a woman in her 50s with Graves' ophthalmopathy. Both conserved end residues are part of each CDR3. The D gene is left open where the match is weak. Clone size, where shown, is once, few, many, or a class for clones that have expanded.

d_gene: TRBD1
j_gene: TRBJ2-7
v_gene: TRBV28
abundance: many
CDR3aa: CASRKTGGGRLQQYF
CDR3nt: TGTGCCAGCAGAAAAACAGGGGGCGGACGTTTACAGCAGTACTTC

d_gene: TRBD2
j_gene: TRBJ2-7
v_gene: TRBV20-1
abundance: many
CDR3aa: CSASGLGLAEQYF
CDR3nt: TGCAGTGCTAGTGGTTTAGGACTAGCCGAGCAGTACTTC

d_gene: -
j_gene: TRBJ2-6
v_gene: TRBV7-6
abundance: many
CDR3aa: CASSPGVGGSTGANVLTF
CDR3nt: TGTGCCAGCAGCCCCGGGGTTGGGGGGTCAACTGGGGCCAACGTCCTGACTTTC

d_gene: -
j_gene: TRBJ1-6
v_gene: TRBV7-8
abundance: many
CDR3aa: CASSLAGSGNSPLHF
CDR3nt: TGTGCCAGCAGCTTAGCAGGGTCAGGGAATTCACCCCTCCACTTT

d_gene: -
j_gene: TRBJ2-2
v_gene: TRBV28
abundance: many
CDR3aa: CASIKGPHPAGELFF
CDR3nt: TGTGCCAGCATTAAAGGGCCCCACCCCGCCGGGGAGCTGTTTTTT

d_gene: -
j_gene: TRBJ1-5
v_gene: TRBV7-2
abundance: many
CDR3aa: CASSPDRGSAQPQHF
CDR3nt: TGTGCCAGCAGCCCCGACAGAGGTTCTGCTCAGCCCCAGCATTTT

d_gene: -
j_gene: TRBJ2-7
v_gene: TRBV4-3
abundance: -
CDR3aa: CASSQDRQGTYEQYF
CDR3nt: TGCGCCAGCAGCCAAGATCGGCAGGGTACCTACGAGCAGTACTTC

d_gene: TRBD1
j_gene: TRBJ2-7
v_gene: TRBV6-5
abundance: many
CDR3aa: CASDRDRAYEQYF
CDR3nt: TGTGCCAGCGACCGGGACAGGGCCTACGAGCAGTACTTC

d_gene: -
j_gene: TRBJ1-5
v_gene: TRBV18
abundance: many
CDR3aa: CASSPSPEANQPQHF
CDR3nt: TGTGCCAGCTCACCTTCCCCGGAGGCCAATCAGCCCCAGCATTTT

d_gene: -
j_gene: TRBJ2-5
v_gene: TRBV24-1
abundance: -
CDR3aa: CATSEGQIKGETQYF
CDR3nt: TGTGCCACCAGTGAAGGACAGATAAAAGGGGAGACCCAGTACTTC

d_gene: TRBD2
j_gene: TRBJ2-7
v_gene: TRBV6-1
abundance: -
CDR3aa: CASRRTSDSYEQYF
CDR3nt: TGTGCCAGCAGGAGGACTAGCGACTCCTACGAGCAGTACTTC

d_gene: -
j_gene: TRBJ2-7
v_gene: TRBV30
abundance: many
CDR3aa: CAWSRGAGTSYEQYF
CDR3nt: TGTGCCTGGAGCCGAGGGGCGGGGACATCCTACGAGCAGTACTTC

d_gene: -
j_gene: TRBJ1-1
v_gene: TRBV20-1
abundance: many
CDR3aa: CSARERMGEEAFF
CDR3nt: TGCAGTGCTAGAGAAAGGATGGGCGAAGAAGCTTTCTTT

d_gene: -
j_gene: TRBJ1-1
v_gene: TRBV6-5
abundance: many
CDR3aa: CASSYRGGGEAFF
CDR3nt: TGTGCCAGCAGTTATCGCGGAGGAGGAGAAGCTTTCTTT

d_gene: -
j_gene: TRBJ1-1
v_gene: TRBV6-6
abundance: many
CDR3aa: CASSRGMNTEAFF
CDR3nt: TGTGCCAGCAGCAGAGGCATGAACACTGAAGCTTTCTTT

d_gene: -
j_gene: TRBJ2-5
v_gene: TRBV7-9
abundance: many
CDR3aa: CASSQRGSVYQETQYF
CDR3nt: TGTGCCAGCAGCCAGAGAGGATCTGTGTACCAAGAGACCCAGTACTTC

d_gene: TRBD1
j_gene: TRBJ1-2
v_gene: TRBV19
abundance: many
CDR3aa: CASSDRGGPRGYTF
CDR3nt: TGTGCCAGTAGCGATAGAGGGGGCCCGCGAGGCTACACCTTC

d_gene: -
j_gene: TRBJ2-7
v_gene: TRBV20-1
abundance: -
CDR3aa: CSASLTGSYEQYF
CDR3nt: TGCAGTGCTAGTCTTACAGGGAGCTACGAGCAGTACTTC

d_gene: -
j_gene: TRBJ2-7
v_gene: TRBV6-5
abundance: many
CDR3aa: CASSYTRSGRNLPNSYEQYF
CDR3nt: TGTGCCAGCAGTTACACCAGGTCCGGGCGGAACTTACCGAACTCCTACGAGCAGTACTTC

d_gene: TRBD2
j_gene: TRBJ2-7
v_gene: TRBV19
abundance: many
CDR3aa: CASSASGASYEQYF
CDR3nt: TGTGCCAGTAGTGCTAGCGGAGCATCCTACGAGCAGTACTTC

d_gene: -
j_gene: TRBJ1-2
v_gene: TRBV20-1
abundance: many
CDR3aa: CSAREYGYGYTF
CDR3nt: TGCAGTGCTAGAGAGTATGGGTATGGCTACACCTTC

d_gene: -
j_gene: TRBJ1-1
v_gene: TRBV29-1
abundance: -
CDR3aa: CSVEEAGMGTEAFF
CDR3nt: TGCAGCGTTGAAGAAGCAGGGATGGGTACTGAAGCTTTCTTT

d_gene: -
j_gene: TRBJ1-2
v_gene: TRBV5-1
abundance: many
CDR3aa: CASSLADSNYGYTF
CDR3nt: TGCGCCAGCAGCTTGGCAGACAGCAATTATGGCTACACCTTC

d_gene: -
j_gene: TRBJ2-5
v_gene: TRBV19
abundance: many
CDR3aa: CASSSGQVYEGETQYF
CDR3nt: TGTGCCAGTAGTTCAGGCCAGGTCTATGAAGGAGAGACCCAGTACTTC

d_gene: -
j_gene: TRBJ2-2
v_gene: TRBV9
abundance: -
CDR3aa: CASSMVEGFGELFF
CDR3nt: TGTGCCAGCAGCATGGTAGAGGGATTCGGGGAGCTGTTTTTT

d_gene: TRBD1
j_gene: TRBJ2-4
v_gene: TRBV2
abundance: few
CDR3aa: CASRGPQPGQGRNIQYF
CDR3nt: TGTGCCAGCAGAGGGCCTCAACCGGGACAGGGGAGGAACATTCAGTACTTC

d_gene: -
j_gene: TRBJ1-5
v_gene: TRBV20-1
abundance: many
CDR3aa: CSARDEVGEPPNQPQHF
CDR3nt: TGCAGTGCTAGAGATGAAGTAGGTGAGCCCCCAAATCAGCCCCAGCATTTT

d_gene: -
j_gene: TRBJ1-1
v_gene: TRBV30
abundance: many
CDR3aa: CAWSVIGGGTDTEAFF
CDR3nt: TGTGCCTGGAGTGTAATTGGCGGGGGTACGGACACTGAAGCTTTCTTT

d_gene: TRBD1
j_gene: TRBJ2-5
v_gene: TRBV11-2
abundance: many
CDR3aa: CASTLTGERTQYF
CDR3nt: TGTGCCAGCACCTTGACAGGGGAAAGAACCCAGTACTTC

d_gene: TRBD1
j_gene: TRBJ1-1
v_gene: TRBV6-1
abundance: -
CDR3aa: CASSLLQGGGTEAFF
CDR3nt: TGTGCCAGCAGCCTTTTACAGGGGGGCGGCACTGAAGCTTTCTTT

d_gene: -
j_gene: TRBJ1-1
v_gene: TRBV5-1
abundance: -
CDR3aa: CASSLRLRDEAFF
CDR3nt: TGCGCCAGCAGCTTGCGTCTTAGGGACGAAGCTTTCTTT

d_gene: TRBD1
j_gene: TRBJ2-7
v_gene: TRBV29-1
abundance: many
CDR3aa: CSVGQQGALYEQYF
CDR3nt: TGCAGCGTTGGCCAACAGGGGGCCCTTTACGAGCAGTACTTC

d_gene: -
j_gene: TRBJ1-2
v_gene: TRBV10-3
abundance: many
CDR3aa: CASQTGPEDGYTF
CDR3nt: TGTGCCAGCCAGACAGGACCTGAGGATGGCTACACCTTC

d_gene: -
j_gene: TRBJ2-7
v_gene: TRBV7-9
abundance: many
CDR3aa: CASSLASFLDEQYF
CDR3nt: TGTGCCAGCAGCTTAGCGAGTTTCCTCGACGAGCAGTACTTC

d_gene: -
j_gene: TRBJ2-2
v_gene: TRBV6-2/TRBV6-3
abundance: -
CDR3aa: CASSFFPETGELFF
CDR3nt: TGTGCCAGCAGTTTTTTCCCAGAAACCGGGGAGCTGTTTTTT

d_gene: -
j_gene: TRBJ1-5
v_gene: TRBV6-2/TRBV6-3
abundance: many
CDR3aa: CASSRTQYQPQHF
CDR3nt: TGTGCCAGCAGCCGGACACAGTACCAGCCCCAGCATTTT

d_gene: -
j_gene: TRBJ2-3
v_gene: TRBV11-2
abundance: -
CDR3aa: CASSGGQTSTDTQYF
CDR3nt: TGTGCCAGCAGTGGGGGCCAAACTAGCACAGATACGCAGTATTTT

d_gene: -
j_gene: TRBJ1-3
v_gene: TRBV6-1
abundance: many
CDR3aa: CASSAGRSPGNTIYF
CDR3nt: TGTGCCAGCTCAGCAGGACGCTCACCTGGAAACACCATATATTTT

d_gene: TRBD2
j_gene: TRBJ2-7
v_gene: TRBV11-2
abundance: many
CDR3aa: CASSPRLAADPYEQYF
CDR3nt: TGTGCCAGCAGCCCAAGACTAGCAGCCGACCCCTACGAGCAGTACTTC

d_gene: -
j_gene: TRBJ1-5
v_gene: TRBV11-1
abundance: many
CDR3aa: CASSASVNQPQHF
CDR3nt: TGTGCCAGCAGCGCCAGCGTGAATCAGCCCCAGCATTTT

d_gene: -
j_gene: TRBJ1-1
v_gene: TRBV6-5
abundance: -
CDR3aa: CASSLWGGTEAFF
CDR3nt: TGTGCCAGCAGTTTATGGGGGGGAACTGAAGCTTTCTTT

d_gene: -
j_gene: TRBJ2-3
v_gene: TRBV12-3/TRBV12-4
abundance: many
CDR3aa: CASSFGGQEWADTQYF
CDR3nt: TGTGCCAGCAGTTTTGGGGGGCAGGAATGGGCAGATACGCAGTATTTT

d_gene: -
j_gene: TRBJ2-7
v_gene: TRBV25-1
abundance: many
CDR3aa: CASRRGGYEQYF
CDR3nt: TGTGCCAGCAGGAGGGGGGGCTACGAGCAGTACTTC